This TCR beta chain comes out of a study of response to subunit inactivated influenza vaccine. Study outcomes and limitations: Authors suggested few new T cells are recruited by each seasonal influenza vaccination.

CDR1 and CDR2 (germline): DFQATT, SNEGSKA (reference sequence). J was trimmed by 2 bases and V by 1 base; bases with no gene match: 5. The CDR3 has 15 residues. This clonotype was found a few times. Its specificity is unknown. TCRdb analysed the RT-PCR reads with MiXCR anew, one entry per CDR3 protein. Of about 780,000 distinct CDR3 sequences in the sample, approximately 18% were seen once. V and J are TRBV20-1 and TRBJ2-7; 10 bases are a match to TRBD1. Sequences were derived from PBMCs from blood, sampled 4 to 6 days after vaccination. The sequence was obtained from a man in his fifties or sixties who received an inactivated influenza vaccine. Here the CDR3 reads CSARGWDRGPYEQYF. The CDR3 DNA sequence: TGCAGTGCTAGAGGATGGGACAGGGGTCCCTACGAGCAGTACTTC.